The 11 T cell receptor beta chains given below trace back to one sample, sequenced in a study of Graves' ophthalmopathy and Graves' hyperthyroidism. RNA served as the template for amplifying TCR beta CDR3 regions. RT-PCR was first run with HTBI primers, then multiplex PCR in a second round. MiXCR was run by TCRdb on the multiplex PCR reads, yielding one entry per CDR3 protein. This sample carries a few hundred thousand distinct CDR3 sequences, about 40% of them seen once, and the ten largest clones take about 4%. The specimen sequenced was peripheral blood or thyroid tissue (not recorded which). The receptors shown here come from an adult man with Graves' hyperthyroidism.

As DNA, the CDR3 is TGTGCCAGCAATTCGCAGCGGGCAGGGAACAACTATGGCTACACCTTC. Its protein is CASNSQRAGNNYGYTF. The gene calls are TRBV28 and TRBJ1-2; possible D gene TRBD1, 5 bases. The V and J ends lost 7 bases and 2 bases respectively, with 20 bases between them. This CDR3 contains 16 residues. In germline, CDR1 is MDHEN, CDR2 SYDVKM.

This chain uses TRBV15 with TRBJ1-5; 8 nucleotides agree with TRBD1. Germline values: CDR1 LNHNV, CDR2 YYDKDF (reference sequence). CDR3 size: 16 residues. The V and J ends lost 1 base and 11 bases, in that order; junction bases with no gene match: 13. DNA of the CDR3: TGTGCCACCAGCAGAGGTGACAGGGGAATTCAAGAGACCCAGCATTTT. It is translated as CATSRGDRGIQETQHF. Drawing the rest from reference TRBV15 and TRBJ1-5, the complete variable domain is DAMVIQNPRYQVTQFGKPVTLSCSQTLNHNVMYWYQQKSSQAPKLLFHYYDKDFNNEADTPDNFQSRRPNTSFCFLDIRSPGLGDTAMYLCATSRGDRGIQETQHFGDGTRLSIL.

The sample holds a few counts of this clonotype. The gene calls are TRBV12-5 and TRBJ1-5; 9 nucleotides agree with TRBD1. CDR1 LGHNT and CDR2 FRNRAP come from the germline V gene. The CDR3 spans 15 residues. CDR3 nucleotides: TGTGCCAGCAGTTTTGGGACAGGGTCCGCTCAGCCCCAGCATTTT. Protein: CASSFGTGSAQPQHF.

There are many counts of this clonotype. This chain uses TRBV19 with TRBJ2-2; the match to TRBD2 covers 13 bases. V lost 6 bases and J lost 7; bases outside the gene matches: 8. This CDR3 has 16 residues. CDR1 and CDR2 from the germline V gene are LNHDA and SQIVND (reference sequence). CDR3 in DNA: TGTGCCAGTAGACCAACTAGCGGGGGGGTAGGCGGGGAGCTGTTTTTT. It translates to CASRPTSGGVGGELFF.

On this clonotype itself: As the CDR3 is not closed by the conserved phenylalanine or tryptophan, this likely results from a read error. The J gene is TRBJ2-5, the V gene TRBV20-1; 8 bases are a match to TRBD2. V was pared by 5 bases and J by 2 bases, with 4 bases of the junction left unmatched. CDR1 is DFQATT and CDR2 is SNEGSKA in the germline V gene (reference sequence). CDR3 length: 13 residues. CDR3 region: CSAEAGAQETQYL. The CDR3 nucleotides are TGCAGTGCTGAAGCGGGAGCTCAAGAGACCCAGTACCTC.

This clonotype came up many times. The chain employs TRBV5-1 and TRBJ2-6, with D unclear. V was clipped by 4 bases and J by 0 bases, with 14 bases between them. The germline CDR1 and CDR2 sequences are SGHRS and YFSETQ. The CDR3 spans 17 residues. CDR3 DNA sequence: TGCGCCAGCAGCCTTTCCCAACGACACTCTGGGGCCAACGTCCTGACTTTC. Its translation: CASSLSQRHSGANVLTF.

Comment on this clonotype: Just one base apart from a much larger clone, this may be a read error. The genes are TRBV5-5 and TRBJ2-7; TRBD1 matches 10 bases. CDR1 and CDR2 from the germline V gene are SGHKS and YYEKEE (reference sequence). CDR3 length: 15 residues. The CDR3 sequence: CACSYTGTGDYEQYF. The CDR3 coding sequence is TGTGCCTGCAGTTACACCGGGACAGGGGATTACGAGCAGTACTTC. Full variable domain (rest looked up from reference TRBV5-5 and TRBJ2-7): DAGVTQSPTHLIKTRGQQVTLRCSPISGHKSVSWYQQVLGQGPQFIFQYYEKEERGRGNFPDRFSARQFPNYSSELNVNALLLGDSALYLCACSYTGTGDYEQYFGPGTRLTVT.

The V and J genes are TRBV2 and TRBJ2-2; D is perhaps TRBD2 (5 bases). The germline V gene has CDR1 SNHLY and CDR2 FYNNEI. The length of the CDR3 is 15 residues. Trimming stripped 6 bases from V and 0 bases from J, with 11 bases between. The CDR3 sequence: CASSRWTSNTGELFF. For the CDR3, the DNA is TGTGCCAGCAGCCGATGGACTTCGAACACCGGGGAGCTGTTTTTT.

As for this clonotype: This may stem from a read error, because a much larger clone lies one nucleotide away. This chain links TRBV19 with TRBJ2-2; D is possibly TRBD1 (6 bases). CDR1 and CDR2 (germline): LNHDA, SQIVND (reference sequence). The CDR3 length is 16 residues. Here the CDR3 reads CDSSMTAGAITGELFF. Here the CDR3 DNA reads TGTGACAGTAGTATGACGGCAGGGGCCATCACCGGGGAGCTGTTTTTT.

This clonotype appeared a single time. The chain is built from TRBV29-1 and TRBJ1-1; 8 nucleotides agree with TRBD1. In germline, CDR1 is SQVTM, CDR2 ANQGSEA. This CDR3 comprises 14 residues. V trimming: 8 bases; J trimming: 3 bases; junction bases outside the gene matches: 11. DNA of the CDR3: TGCAGCAGTGATCAGGGGGCGAGTGACACTGAAGCTTTCTTT. Protein: CSSDQGASDTEAFF.

This clonotype showed up many times. The CDR3 nucleotides are TGCGCCAGCAGCTTACCGGGACAAATAGCTGAAGCTTTCTTT. Translating it yields CASSLPGQIAEAFF. The chain combines TRBV5-1 with TRBJ1-1; tentative D call: TRBD1 (6 bases). Trimming cost V 2 bases and J 6 bases, with 14 bases left between them. Germline-derived CDR1 and CDR2 are SGHRS and YFSETQ. The CDR3 spans 14 residues.